This T cell receptor beta chain is from a study of OX40 agonist ivuxolimab in advanced cancers. On this clone itself: What it binds is unknown.

Overall study findings and caveats: In the expanded peripheral T cells, antigen specificity was never determined.

Germline loops: CDR1 MNHEY, CDR2 SMNVEV (reference sequence). This CDR3 is built from 15 residues. Trimming stripped 2 bases from V and 3 bases from J, with 14 bases between. TCRdb keeps only in-frame clones here, not all; method: immunoSEQ multiplex PCR. The data contain roughly 65,000 clones, around 89% of them seen just once; the ten biggest clones take up more than 9%. This sequence originates from an adult with an advanced solid tumor such as melanoma, head and neck, liver or kidney cancer. The gene calls are TRBV27 and TRBJ2-7; D not certain. The specimen comprised CD4+ or CD8+ T cells sorted from blood, sampled in a trial of the OX40 agonist ivuxolimab. CDR3 sequence reads: CASSLNPGKFYEQYF. CDR3 nucleotides: TGTGCCAGCAGTTTAAATCCCGGCAAATTCTACGAGCAGTACTTC.